This is a list of T cell receptor beta chains from one sample in a study of cytomegalovirus exposure and HLA in healthy donors. Clones were read by immunoSEQ multiplex PCR, and TCRdb kept only the in-frame ones, dropping some. The repertoire holds some 150,000 clones, approximately 9% seen once, with approximately 1.8% in the top ten. The specimen was PBMCs. These receptors were collected from a male donor in good health and CMV-seronegative. Each CDR3 is given with its conserved first and last residue. D genes are given only for firm matches. Some rows have no size entry. The others give once, few or many, or a class for an expanded clone.

clone size	V gene	D gene	J gene	CDR3 protein	CDR3 DNA
few	TRBV9	.	TRBJ2-7	CASSVDQISYEQYF	TGTGCCAGCAGCGTAGACCAGATCTCCTACGAGCAGTACTTC
few	TRBV5-6	TRBD1	TRBJ1-5	CASSFSRDRDQPQHF	TGTGCCAGCAGCTTCTCCCGGGACAGGGATCAGCCCCAGCATTTT
.	TRBV20-1	.	TRBJ1-1	CSAVHRAEAFF	TGCAGTGCCGTGCACCGGGCTGAAGCTTTCTTT
few	TRBV28	.	TRBJ1-5	CASSGSGVGNQPQHF	TGTGCCAGCAGTGGGTCAGGGGTGGGCAATCAGCCCCAGCATTTT
few	TRBV4-3	.	TRBJ1-2	CAGSQAPDRLRGYTF	TGCGCCGGCAGCCAGGCCCCCGACAGGTTAAGGGGCTACACCTTC
few	TRBV2	TRBD1	TRBJ2-2	CASNNPGQGKIGELFF	TGTGCCAGCAATAACCCGGGACAGGGGAAAATCGGGGAGCTGTTTTTT
few	TRBV6-5	TRBD2	TRBJ2-3	CASSYRRGGTDTQYF	TGTGCCAGCAGTTACCGTCGGGGAGGGACAGATACGCAGTATTTT
.	TRBV10-1	TRBD1	TRBJ1-5	CARGAGQGTGQPQHF	TGCGCCAGAGGGGCAGGACAGGGCACCGGTCAGCCCCAGCATTTT
few	TRBV28	TRBD1	TRBJ2-6	CASRTGAGANVLTF	TGTGCCAGCAGGACAGGGGCTGGGGCCAACGTCCTGACTTTC
few	TRBV2	TRBD1	TRBJ1-1	CASNQQGTNTEAFF	TGTGCCAGCAACCAACAGGGGACGAACACTGAAGCTTTCTTT
few	TRBV19	TRBD2	TRBJ2-2	CASSTTLTSGRVTGELFF	TGTGCCAGTAGTACAACCTTGACTAGCGGGAGGGTCACCGGGGAGCTGTTTTTT
.	TRBV11-2	.	TRBJ1-1	CASTAGLPNTEAFF	TGTGCCAGCACCGCGGGCCTACCGAACACTGAAGCTTTCTTT
few	TRBV5-1	TRBD2	TRBJ2-2	CASSLGPAGGTGELFF	TGCGCCAGCAGCTTGGGACCAGCGGGGGGCACCGGGGAGCTGTTTTTT
.	TRBV2	TRBD2	TRBJ2-7	CASSRTSGTRSYEQYF	TGTGCCAGCAGCCGAACGAGCGGGACGCGCTCCTACGAGCAGTACTTC
.	TRBV4-1	TRBD1	TRBJ1-2	CASSRVAGTVFRVLSAGYTF	TGCGCCAGCAGCCGTGTCGCAGGGACAGTCTTCCGTGTCCTATCCGCTGGCTACACCTTC
few	TRBV4-3	.	TRBJ2-7	CASSQDRQDNEQYF	TGCGCCAGCAGCCAAGATCGGCAGGACAACGAGCAGTACTTC
.	TRBV28	TRBD1	TRBJ2-7	CASSLGGQGSPEYF	TGTGCCAGCAGTTTAGGGGGACAGGGAAGCCCAGAGTACTTC
.	TRBV14	TRBD2	TRBJ2-1	CASSRSGSSPVEQFF	TGTGCCAGCAGTCGTAGCGGGAGTTCTCCAGTGGAGCAGTTCTTC
few	TRBV4-3	.	TRBJ2-7	CASSQDLLFDRTYEQYF	TGCGCCAGCAGCCAAGATCTCCTCTTCGACAGAACCTACGAGCAGTACTTC
few	TRBV2	.	TRBJ2-3	CASSSLQFTDTQYF	TGTGCCAGCAGTTCTCTACAGTTCACAGATACGCAGTATTTT
.	TRBV5-1	TRBD1	TRBJ1-1	CASSPDRGERNTEAFF	TGCGCCAGCAGTCCGGACAGGGGTGAGAGGAACACTGAAGCTTTCTTT
few	TRBV30	TRBD1	TRBJ1-2	CAWNMGQGNGYTF	TGTGCCTGGAACATGGGACAGGGAAACGGCTACACCTTC
.	TRBV5-6	.	TRBJ1-1	CASSSRTPNTEAFF	TGTGCCAGCAGTTCCAGGACACCGAACACTGAAGCTTTCTTT
few	TRBV28	TRBD1	TRBJ1-1	CAIKGQKAFF	TGTGCCATCAAGGGACAGAAAGCTTTCTTT
.	TRBV19	TRBD1	TRBJ1-4	CASSIQRGRGEKLFF	TGTGCCAGTAGTATTCAAAGGGGGCGCGGAGAAAAACTGTTTTTT
few	TRBV5-1	.	TRBJ1-1	CASSLGGGETEAFF	TGCGCCAGCAGCTTGGGGGGGGGCGAAACTGAAGCTTTCTTT
.	TRBV4-3	TRBD1	TRBJ2-6	CASSPSGTGGLGSGANVLTF	TGCGCCAGCAGCCCCTCCGGGACAGGGGGCCTGGGCTCTGGGGCCAACGTCCTGACTTTC
few	TRBV4-1	.	TRBJ1-4	CASSRQGGTNEKLFF	TGCGCCAGCAGCCGCCAAGGGGGAACTAATGAAAAACTGTTTTTT
few	TRBV7-2	.	TRBJ2-7	CASSPAGTASYEQYF	TGTGCCAGCAGCCCTGCCGGGACTGCGTCCTACGAGCAGTACTTC
few	TRBV21-1	.	TRBJ2-2	CASSEGLHTGELFF	TGTGCCAGCAGCGAGGGACTTCACACCGGGGAGCTGTTTTTT
few	TRBV6-5	.	TRBJ1-3	CASSYSTGGGNTIYF	TGTGCCAGCAGTTACTCGACCGGCGGTGGAAACACCATATATTTT
.	TRBV4-1	.	TRBJ2-2	CASSLHPLGSTGELFF	TGCGCCAGCAGCCTTCACCCGCTAGGTTCCACCGGGGAGCTGTTTTTT
once	TRBV19	.	TRBJ2-7	CTPSTGLEYEQYF	TGTACCCCCTCGACAGGCCTGGAATACGAGCAGTACTTC
few	TRBV4-3	TRBD2	TRBJ2-7	CASSQDILAGGPVREQYF	TGCGCCAGCAGCCAAGATATACTAGCGGGAGGGCCAGTTCGGGAGCAGTACTTC
.	TRBV29-1	.	TRBJ1-2	CSVWTDTRHTF	TGCAGCGTCTGGACAGACACCCGACACACCTTC
.	TRBV11-3	.	TRBJ2-7	CASSLQGHGNEQYF	TGTGCCAGCAGCTTACAGGGGCACGGGAACGAGCAGTACTTC
few	TRBV28	.	TRBJ1-1	CASSPRTDLMNTEAFF	TGTGCCAGCAGTCCTCGGACAGATTTAATGAACACTGAAGCTTTCTTT
few	TRBV7-3	TRBD1	TRBJ1-1	CASSLQGGNTEAFF	TGTGCCAGCAGCCTACAGGGGGGGAACACTGAAGCTTTCTTT
few	TRBV5-1	.	TRBJ1-3	CASSLVGGGGNTIYF	TGCGCCAGCAGCTTGGTCGGGGGAGGTGGAAACACCATATATTTT
.	TRBV29-1	.	TRBJ2-3	CSAPLRWGRTDTQYF	TGCAGCGCACCCCTTCGGTGGGGGCGCACAGATACGCAGTATTTT
.	TRBV25-1	.	TRBJ2-2	CASISWTGELFF	TGTGCCAGCATTAGTTGGACCGGGGAGCTGTTTTTT
.	TRBV5-1	TRBD1	TRBJ1-1	CASSFQGAPNTEAFF	TGCGCCAGCAGCTTCCAGGGGGCACCGAACACTGAAGCTTTCTTT
few	TRBV6-5	.	TRBJ2-1	CASSPLASLNNEQFF	TGTGCCAGCAGCCCCCTAGCGTCCCTCAACAATGAGCAGTTCTTC
few	TRBV5-4	TRBD2	TRBJ2-1	CASSSGAGGQNEQFF	TGTGCCAGCAGCTCGGGGGCGGGAGGGCAGAATGAGCAGTTCTTC
.	TRBV7-9	TRBD1	TRBJ1-5	CASSSLDRTQHF	TGTGCCAGCAGCTCCCTGGACAGGACCCAGCATTTT
few	TRBV4-2	.	TRBJ2-1	CASSLLKSSYNEQFF	TGTGCCAGCAGCCTCCTGAAGAGCTCCTACAATGAGCAGTTCTTC
few	TRBV4-3	TRBD2	TRBJ2-3	CASSQRTSGGGSTDTQYF	TGCGCCAGCAGCCAAAGGACTAGCGGGGGGGGGAGCACAGATACGCAGTATTTT
.	TRBV28	.	TRBJ1-2	CAILPGSSWGYTF	TGTGCCATCCTGCCAGGGTCCTCTTGGGGCTACACCTTC
.	TRBV10-3	TRBD1	TRBJ1-3	CAISGRGQGKSGNTIYF	TGTGCCATCAGTGGGCGGGGACAGGGGAAATCTGGAAACACCATATATTTT
few	TRBV11-1	.	TRBJ1-2	CASSLADAGHYGYTF	TGTGCCAGCAGCTTAGCCGACGCAGGGCACTATGGCTACACCTTC